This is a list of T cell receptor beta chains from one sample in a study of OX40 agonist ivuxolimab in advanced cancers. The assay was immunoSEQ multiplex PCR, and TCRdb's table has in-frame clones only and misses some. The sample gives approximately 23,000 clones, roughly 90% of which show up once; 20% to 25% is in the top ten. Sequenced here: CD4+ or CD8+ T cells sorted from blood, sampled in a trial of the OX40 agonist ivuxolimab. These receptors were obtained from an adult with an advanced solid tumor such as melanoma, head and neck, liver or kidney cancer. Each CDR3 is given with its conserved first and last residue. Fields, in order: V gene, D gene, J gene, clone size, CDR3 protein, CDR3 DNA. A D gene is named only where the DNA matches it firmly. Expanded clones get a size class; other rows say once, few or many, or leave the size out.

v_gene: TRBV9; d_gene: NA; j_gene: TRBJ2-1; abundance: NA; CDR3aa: CASSGGSDRKTYNEQFF; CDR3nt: TGTGCCAGCAGCGGTGGGTCAGACAGAAAAACCTACAATGAGCAGTTCTTC
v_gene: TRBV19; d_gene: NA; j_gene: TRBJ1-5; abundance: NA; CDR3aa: CASSITLGSNQPQHF; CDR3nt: TGTGCCAGTAGTATAACCTTAGGGAGCAATCAGCCCCAGCATTTT
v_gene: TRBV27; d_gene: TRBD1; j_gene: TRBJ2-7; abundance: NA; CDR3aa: CASSSGQGIMEEQYF; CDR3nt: TGTGCCAGCAGTTCCGGACAGGGGATTATGGAGGAGCAGTACTTC
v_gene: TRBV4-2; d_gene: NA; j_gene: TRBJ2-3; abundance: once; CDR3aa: CASSQFYDRTDTQYF; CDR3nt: TGTGCCAGCAGCCAATTCTACGATCGCACAGATACGCAGTATTTT
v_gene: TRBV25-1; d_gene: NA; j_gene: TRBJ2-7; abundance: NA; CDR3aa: CASSPGYEQYF; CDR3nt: TGTGCCAGCAGTCCCGGCTACGAGCAGTACTTC
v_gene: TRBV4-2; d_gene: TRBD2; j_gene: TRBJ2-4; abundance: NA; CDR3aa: CASSQGGPGLVSF; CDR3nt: TGTGCCAGCAGCCAAGGGGGGCCGGGACTAGTCTCCTTC
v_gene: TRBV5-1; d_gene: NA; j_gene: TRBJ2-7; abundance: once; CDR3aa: CASRTQEGFSYEQYF; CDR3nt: TGCGCCAGCAGAACGCAAGAAGGGTTCTCCTACGAGCAGTACTTC
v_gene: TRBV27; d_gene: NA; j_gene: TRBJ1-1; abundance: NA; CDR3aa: CASSLSMGNTEAFF; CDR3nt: TGTGCCAGCAGTTTATCGATGGGAAACACTGAAGCTTTCTTT
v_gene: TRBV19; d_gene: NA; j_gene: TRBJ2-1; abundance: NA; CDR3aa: CASSIGSGGSHNEQFF; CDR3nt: TGTGCCAGTAGTATAGGCAGCGGAGGGAGCCACAATGAGCAGTTCTTC
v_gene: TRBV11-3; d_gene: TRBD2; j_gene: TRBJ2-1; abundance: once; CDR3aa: CASSGGTSGKGNEQFF; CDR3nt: TGTGCCAGCAGCGGCGGGACTAGCGGGAAGGGTAATGAGCAGTTCTTC
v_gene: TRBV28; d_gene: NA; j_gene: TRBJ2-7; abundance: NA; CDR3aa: CASSFSRPSYEQYF; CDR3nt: TGTGCCAGCAGTTTTAGCAGGCCATCCTACGAGCAGTACTTC
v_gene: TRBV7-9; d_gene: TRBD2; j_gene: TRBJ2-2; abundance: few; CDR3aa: CASSFLAGGDTGELFF; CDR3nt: TGTGCCAGCAGCTTTCTAGCGGGAGGTGACACCGGGGAGCTGTTTTTT
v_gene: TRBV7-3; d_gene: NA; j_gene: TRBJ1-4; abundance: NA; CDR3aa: CASLNGGVGEKLFF; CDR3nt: TGTGCCAGCTTAAACGGTGGGGTGGGTGAAAAACTGTTTTTT
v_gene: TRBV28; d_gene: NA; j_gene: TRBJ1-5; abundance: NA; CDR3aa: CASSFEMGGQPQHF; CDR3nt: TGTGCCAGCAGTTTTGAGATGGGCGGTCAGCCCCAGCATTTT
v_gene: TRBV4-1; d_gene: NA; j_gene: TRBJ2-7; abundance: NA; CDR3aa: CASSQVGLASSYEQYF; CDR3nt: TGCGCCAGCAGCCAAGTCGGGTTAGCGAGCTCCTACGAGCAGTACTTC
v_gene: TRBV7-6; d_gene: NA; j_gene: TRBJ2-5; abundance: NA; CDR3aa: CASSSTVLTQQETQYF; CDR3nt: TGTGCCAGCAGCTCCACGGTACTGACCCAACAAGAGACCCAGTACTTC
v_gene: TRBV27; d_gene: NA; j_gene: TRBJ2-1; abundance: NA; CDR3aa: CASSLSPVAPVNEQFF; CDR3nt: TGTGCCAGCAGTTTATCACCTGTAGCGCCAGTCAATGAGCAGTTCTTC
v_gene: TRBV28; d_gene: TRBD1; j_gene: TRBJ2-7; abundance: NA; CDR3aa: CASSLYAGGLWEQYF; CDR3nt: TGTGCCAGCAGTTTATATGCAGGGGGCCTCTGGGAGCAGTACTTC
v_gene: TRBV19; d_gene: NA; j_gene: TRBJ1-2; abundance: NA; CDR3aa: CASTAPAAFNSGGYTF; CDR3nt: TGTGCCAGTACGGCGCCAGCCGCCTTTAACTCGGGGGGCTACACCTTC
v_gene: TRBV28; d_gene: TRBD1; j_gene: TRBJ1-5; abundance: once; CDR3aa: CASSSSWDRSSNQPQHF; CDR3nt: TGTGCCAGCAGTTCCTCGTGGGACAGGTCCTCCAATCAGCCCCAGCATTTT